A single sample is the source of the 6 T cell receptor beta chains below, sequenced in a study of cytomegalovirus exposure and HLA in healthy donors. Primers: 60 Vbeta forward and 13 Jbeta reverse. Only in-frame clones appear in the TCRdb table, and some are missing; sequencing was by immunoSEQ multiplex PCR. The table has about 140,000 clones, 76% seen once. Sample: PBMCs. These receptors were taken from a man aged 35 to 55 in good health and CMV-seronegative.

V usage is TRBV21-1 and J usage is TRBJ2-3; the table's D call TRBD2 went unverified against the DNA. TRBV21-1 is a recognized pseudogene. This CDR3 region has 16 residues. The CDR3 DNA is TGTGCCAGCAGCAAAAGTCCCGGGACTAGCACAGATACGCAGTATTTT. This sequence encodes CASSKSPGTSTDTQYF.

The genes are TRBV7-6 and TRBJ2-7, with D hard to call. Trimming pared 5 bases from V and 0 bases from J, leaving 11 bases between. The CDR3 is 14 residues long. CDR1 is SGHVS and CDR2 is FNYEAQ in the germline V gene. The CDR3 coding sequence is TGTGCCAGCAGCCCCCGACAAAGCTCCTACGAGCAGTACTTC. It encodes CASSPRQSSYEQYF. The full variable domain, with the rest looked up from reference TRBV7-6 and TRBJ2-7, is GAGVSQSPRYKVTKRGQDVALRCDPISGHVSLYWYRQALGQGPEFLTYFNYEAQQDKSGLPNDRFSAERPEGSISTLTIQRTEQRDSAMYRCASSPRQSSYEQYFGPGTRLTVT.

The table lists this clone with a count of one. This CDR3 is CAWSASGGNTGELFF. CDR3 DNA: TGTGCCTGGAGTGCCAGCGGGGGCAACACCGGGGAGCTGTTTTTT. The rearrangement joins TRBV30 to TRBJ2-2; TRBD2 matches 8 bases. This CDR3 region has 15 residues. Unmatched junction bases numbered 3, after V lost 1 base and J lost 2 bases. The germline CDR1 and CDR2 sequences are GTSNPN and SVGIG (reference sequence).

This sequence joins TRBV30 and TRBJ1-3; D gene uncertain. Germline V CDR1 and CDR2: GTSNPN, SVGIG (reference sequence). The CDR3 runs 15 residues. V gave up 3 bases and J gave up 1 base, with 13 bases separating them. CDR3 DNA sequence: TGTGCCTGGAGCCCTTTCAGGCGATCTGGAAACACCATATATTTT. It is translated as CAWSPFRRSGNTIYF.

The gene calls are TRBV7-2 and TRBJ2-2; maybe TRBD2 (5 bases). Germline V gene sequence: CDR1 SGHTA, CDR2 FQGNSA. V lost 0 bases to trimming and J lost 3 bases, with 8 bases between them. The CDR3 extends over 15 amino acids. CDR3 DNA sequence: TGTGCCAGCAGCTTAGCTAGCGCCGACACCGGGGAGCTGTTTTTT. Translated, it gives CASSLASADTGELFF.

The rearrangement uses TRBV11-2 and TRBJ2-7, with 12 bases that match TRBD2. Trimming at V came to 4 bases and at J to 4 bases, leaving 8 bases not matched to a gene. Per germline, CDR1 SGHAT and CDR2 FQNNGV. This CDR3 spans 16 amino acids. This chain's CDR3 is CASSSWTSGKEYEQYF. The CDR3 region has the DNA TGTGCCAGCAGCTCCTGGACTAGCGGGAAGGAGTACGAGCAGTACTTC.